The present T cell receptor (beta chain) was sequenced within a study of T cell repertoires in cytomegalovirus infection. Across the study: Public TCR beta signatures marked donors with CMV infection and the matching HLA.

The V end was cut by 7 bases, the J end by 5 bases, with 14 bases between. The CDR3 totals 14 residues. This clonotype has a handful of counts. Its antigen remains unidentified. MiXCR was run by TCRdb on the reads, yielding one entry per CDR3 protein. The sample holds fewer than 200,000 distinct CDR3 sequences, under 15% seen once. Findings and caveats of the study: Dominant in the ex vivo response were TCR beta clonotypes restricted by HLA-C and specific for CMV. Cumulative frequency (of public TCR beta family members) identified carriers of CMV plus the relevant HLA.

This TCR derives from a human donor in good health (CMV status not recorded). Some clones in this sample may be carry-over from other donors' samples. Material: PBMCs. V usage is TRBV12-3 or TRBV12-4 and J usage is TRBJ2-2, with D unresolved. The CDR3 coding sequence is TGTGCCAGCACCTTCGGAGCTCCGACCGGGGAGCTGTTTTTT. This codes for CASTFGAPTGELFF.